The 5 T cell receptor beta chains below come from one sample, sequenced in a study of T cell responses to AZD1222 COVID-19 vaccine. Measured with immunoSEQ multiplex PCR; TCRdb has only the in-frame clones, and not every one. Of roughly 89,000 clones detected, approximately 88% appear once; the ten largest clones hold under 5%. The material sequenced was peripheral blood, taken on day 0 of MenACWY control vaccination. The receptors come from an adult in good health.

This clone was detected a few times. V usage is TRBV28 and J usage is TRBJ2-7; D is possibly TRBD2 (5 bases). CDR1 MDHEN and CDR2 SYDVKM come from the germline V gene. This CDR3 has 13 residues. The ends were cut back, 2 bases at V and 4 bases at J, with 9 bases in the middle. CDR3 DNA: TGTGCCAGCAGTTTACAGCGGAGATACGAGCAGTACTTC. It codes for CASSLQRRYEQYF.

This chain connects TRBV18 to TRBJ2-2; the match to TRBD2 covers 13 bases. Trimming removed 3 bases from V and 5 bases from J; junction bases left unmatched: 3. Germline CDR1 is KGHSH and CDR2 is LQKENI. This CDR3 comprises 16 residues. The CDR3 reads CASSPGLAGLTGELFF. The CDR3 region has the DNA TGTGCCAGCTCACCGGGACTAGCGGGGTTGACCGGGGAGCTGTTTTTT.

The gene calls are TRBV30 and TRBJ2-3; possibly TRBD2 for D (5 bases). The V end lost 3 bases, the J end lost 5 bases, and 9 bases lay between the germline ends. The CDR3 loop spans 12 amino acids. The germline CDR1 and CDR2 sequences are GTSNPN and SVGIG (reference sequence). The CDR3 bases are TGTGCCTGGAGGCCCCGGGGAGATACGCAGTATTTT. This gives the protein CAWRPRGDTQYF. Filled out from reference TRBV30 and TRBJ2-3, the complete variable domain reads SQTIHQWPATLVQPVGSPLSLECTVEGTSNPNLYWYRQAAGRGLQLLFYSVGIGQISSEVPQNLSASRPQDRQFILSSKKLLLSDSGFYLCAWRPRGDTQYFGPGTRLTVL.

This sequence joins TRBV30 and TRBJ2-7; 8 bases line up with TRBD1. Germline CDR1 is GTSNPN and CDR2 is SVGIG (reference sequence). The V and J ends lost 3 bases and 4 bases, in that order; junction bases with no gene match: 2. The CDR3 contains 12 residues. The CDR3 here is CAWRGDRYEQYF. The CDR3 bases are TGTGCCTGGAGGGGGGACAGGTACGAGCAGTACTTC.

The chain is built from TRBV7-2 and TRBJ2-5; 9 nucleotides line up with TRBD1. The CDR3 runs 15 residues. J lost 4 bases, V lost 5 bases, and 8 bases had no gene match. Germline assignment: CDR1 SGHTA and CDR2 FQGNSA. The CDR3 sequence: CASSDRDRVAETQYF. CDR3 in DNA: TGTGCCAGCAGCGACCGGGACAGGGTAGCAGAGACCCAGTACTTC. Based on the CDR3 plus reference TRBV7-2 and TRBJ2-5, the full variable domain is GAGVSQSPSNKVTEKGKDVELRCDPISGHTALYWYRQSLGQGLEFLIYFQGNSAPDKSGLPSDRFSAERTGGSVSTLTIQRTQQEDSAVYLCASSDRDRVAETQYFGPGTRLLVL.